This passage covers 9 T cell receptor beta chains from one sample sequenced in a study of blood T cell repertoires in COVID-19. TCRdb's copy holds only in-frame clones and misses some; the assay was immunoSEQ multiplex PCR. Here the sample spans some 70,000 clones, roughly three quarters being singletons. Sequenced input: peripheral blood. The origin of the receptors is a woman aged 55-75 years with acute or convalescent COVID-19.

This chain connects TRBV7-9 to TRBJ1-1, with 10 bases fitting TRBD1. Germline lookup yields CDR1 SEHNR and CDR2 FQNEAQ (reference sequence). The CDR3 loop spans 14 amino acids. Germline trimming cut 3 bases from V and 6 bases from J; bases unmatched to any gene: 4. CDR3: CASSFPGQGPEAFF. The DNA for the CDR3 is TGTGCCAGCAGCTTTCCGGGACAGGGGCCTGAAGCTTTCTTT.

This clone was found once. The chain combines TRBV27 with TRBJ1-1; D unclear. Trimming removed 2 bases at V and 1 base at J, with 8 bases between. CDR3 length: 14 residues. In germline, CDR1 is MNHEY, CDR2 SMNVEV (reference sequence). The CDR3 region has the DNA TGTGCCAGCAGTTTAGTCGGAGAGAACACTGAAGCTTTCTTT. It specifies CASSLVGENTEAFF.

CDR3 DNA sequence: TGTGCCAGAAGCACCGAGGACTGTTACGAGCAGTACTTC. Amino acids: CARSTEDCYEQYF. J is TRBJ2-7 and V is TRBV5-3; weak D call: TRBD2 (5 bases). TRBV5-3 is filed as an ORF, its function uncertain. CDR3 length equals 13 residues. V lost 4 bases to trimming and J lost 4 bases, with 12 bases between them.

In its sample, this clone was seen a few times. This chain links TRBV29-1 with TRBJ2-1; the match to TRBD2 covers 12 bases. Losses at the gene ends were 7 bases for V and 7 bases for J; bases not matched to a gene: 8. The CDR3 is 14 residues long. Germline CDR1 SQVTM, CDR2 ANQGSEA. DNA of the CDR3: TGCAGCGCGCAATCTAGCGGGGGGGCAAATGAGCAGTTCTTC. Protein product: CSAQSSGGANEQFF.

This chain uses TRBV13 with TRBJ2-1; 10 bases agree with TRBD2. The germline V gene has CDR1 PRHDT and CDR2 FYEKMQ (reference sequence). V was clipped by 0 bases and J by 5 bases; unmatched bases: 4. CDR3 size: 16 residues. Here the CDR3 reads CASSLGGLAANNEQFF. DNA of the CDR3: TGTGCCAGCAGCTTAGGCGGACTAGCGGCTAACAATGAGCAGTTCTTC.

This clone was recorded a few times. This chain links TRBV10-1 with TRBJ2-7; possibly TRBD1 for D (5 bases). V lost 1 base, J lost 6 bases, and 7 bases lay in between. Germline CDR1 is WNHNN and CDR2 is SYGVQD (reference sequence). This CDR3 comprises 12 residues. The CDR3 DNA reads TGCGCCAGCAGTGAGTTGGGGCGCGAGCAGTACTTC. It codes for CASSELGREQYF.

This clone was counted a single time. CDR3 sequence (DNA): TGCGCCAGCAGCTTAACAGGGGTCCACGACGAGCAGTACTTC. This sequence encodes CASSLTGVHDEQYF. The J gene is TRBJ2-7, the V gene TRBV5-1; 7 bases map to TRBD1. Germline assignment: CDR1 SGHRS and CDR2 YFSETQ. The CDR3 covers 14 residues. V lost 2 bases, J lost 5 bases, and 7 bases stayed unmatched.

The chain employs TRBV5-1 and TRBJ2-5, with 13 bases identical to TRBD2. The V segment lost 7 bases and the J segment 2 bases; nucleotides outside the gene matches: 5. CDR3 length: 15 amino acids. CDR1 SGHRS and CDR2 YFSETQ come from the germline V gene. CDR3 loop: CASGRLAGGQETQYF. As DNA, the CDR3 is TGCGCCAGCGGGAGACTAGCGGGGGGACAAGAGACCCAGTACTTC.

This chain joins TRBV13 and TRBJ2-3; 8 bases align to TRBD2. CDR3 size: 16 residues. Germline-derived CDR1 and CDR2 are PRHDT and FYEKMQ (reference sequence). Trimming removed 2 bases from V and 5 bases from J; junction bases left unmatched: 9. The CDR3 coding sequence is TGTGCCAGCAGCTTACGGAAAGCGGGGGCGGGAGATACGCAGTATTTT. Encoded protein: CASSLRKAGAGDTQYF. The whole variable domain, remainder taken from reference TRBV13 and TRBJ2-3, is AAGVIQSPRHLIKEKRETATLKCYPIPRHDTVYWYQQGPGQDPQFLISFYEKMQSDKGSIPDRFSAQQFSDYHSELNMSSLELGDSALYFCASSLRKAGAGDTQYFGPGTRLTVL.